A single sample gave rise to the 19 T cell receptor beta chains below, sequenced in a study of PD-L1 blockade in urothelial cancer. Some clones are missing from TCRdb's copy, which holds only in-frame ones; the method was immunoSEQ multiplex PCR. The sample contains some 65,000 clones, 80% to 85% of which appear only once. Time point: pretreatment peripheral blood. This specimen consisted of PBMCs, obtained around atezolizumab (anti-PD-L1) treatment. The receptors were gathered from a man aged 65 to 79 with urothelial cancer.

The chain has TRBV6-1 and TRBJ2-7; TRBD1 matches at 7 bases. Trimming at V came to 5 bases and at J to 0 bases, leaving 7 bases not matched to a gene. The CDR3 sequence is 15 residues long. Germline V gene sequence: CDR1 MNHNS, CDR2 SASEGT. CDR3 sequence: CASSNTWDSSYEQYF. The CDR3 nucleotides read TGTGCCAGCAGTAATACTTGGGACAGCTCCTACGAGCAGTACTTC.

V gene TRBV30 combines with J gene TRBJ2-1, with D possibly matching TRBD1 (6 bases). Germline CDR1 GTSNPN, CDR2 SVGIG (reference sequence). The V gene lost 2 bases and the J gene lost 3 bases, with 8 bases spanning the gap. CDR3 length: 13 amino acids. In DNA form, the CDR3 reads TGTGCCTGGAGTCAGGGGCGCTACAATGAGCAGTTCTTC. Protein product: CAWSQGRYNEQFF.

The rearrangement joins TRBV19 to TRBJ2-5; 7 positions match TRBD2. V lost 5 bases to trimming and J lost 0 bases; unmatched junction nucleotides: 9. The CDR3 length is 16 residues. The germline V gene encodes CDR1 LNHDA and CDR2 SQIVND (reference sequence). The DNA for the CDR3 is TGTGCCAGTAGTCCGTCCGGGACTACAAACCAAGAGACCCAGTACTTC. It yields the protein CASSPSGTTNQETQYF. The full variable domain, in which reference TRBV19 and TRBJ2-5 provide the parts outside the CDR3, is DGGITQSPKYLFRKEGQNVTLSCEQNLNHDAMYWYRQDPGQGLRLIYYSQIVNDFQKGDIAEGYSVSREKKESFPLTVTSAQKNPTAFYLCASSPSGTTNQETQYFGPGTRLLVL.

The rearrangement uses TRBV19 and TRBJ1-1; no firm D call. Germline V gene data show CDR1 as LNHDA and CDR2 as SQIVND (reference sequence). The CDR3 is made up of 12 amino acids. V was trimmed by 1 base and J by 10 bases, leaving 10 bases between them. The CDR3 DNA reads TGTGCCAGTAGTATAGTCCGGGAAAGAGCTTTCTTT. It specifies CASSIVRERAFF.

The V call is TRBV6-5, the J call TRBJ2-1; D is undetermined. The CDR3 spans 14 residues. CDR1 and CDR2 from the germline V gene are MNHEY and SVGAGI. Trimming left V 6 bases short and J 5 bases short, with 14 bases between. The CDR3: CASSPPASNNEQFF. The CDR3, as DNA: TGTGCCAGCAGCCCCCCCGCGAGTAACAATGAGCAGTTCTTC.

This sequence joins TRBV28 and TRBJ1-5, with TRBD1 as a possible D gene (5 bases). The CDR3 totals 13 residues. In germline, CDR1 is MDHEN, CDR2 SYDVKM. With 4 bases removed from V and 9 bases from J, the gap between germline ends came to 13 bases. The CDR3 sequence: CASSSRTPPPQHF. In nucleotides, the CDR3 is TGTGCCAGCAGTTCCCGGACACCCCCGCCCCAGCATTTT.

The chain is built from TRBV15 and TRBJ2-6; D is possibly TRBD2 (5 bases). The CDR3 spans 22 residues. V was trimmed by 0 bases and J by 1 base, leaving 25 bases between them. Germline CDR1 is LNHNV and CDR2 is YYDKDF (reference sequence). The CDR3 reads CATSRDGSAGDLLRSGANVLTF. CDR3 DNA: TGTGCCACCAGCAGAGATGGTAGCGCAGGCGACCTACTACGTTCTGGGGCCAACGTCCTGACTTTC.

The chain joins TRBV29-1 to TRBJ2-7, with 9 positions matching TRBD2. CDR3 length equals 13 residues. V was clipped by 4 bases and J by 5 bases; unmatched bases: 6. Germline V gene data show CDR1 as SQVTM and CDR2 as ANQGSEA. DNA for the CDR3: TGCAGCGTTGGGGCTAGCGGGAAGAACGAGCAGTACTTC. Translated, it gives CSVGASGKNEQYF.

This sequence joins TRBV6-1 and TRBJ1-2; D is ambiguous. The V and J ends lost 0 bases and 2 bases respectively, with 10 bases between them. The CDR3 sequence is 15 residues long. CDR1 and CDR2 (germline): MNHNS, SASEGT. The CDR3 sequence is CASSEARRLNYGYTF. For the CDR3, the DNA is TGTGCCAGCAGTGAAGCAAGAAGACTCAACTATGGCTACACCTTC.

The gene calls are TRBV18 and TRBJ2-3; no reliable D call. V shed 5 bases and J shed 0 bases, with 9 bases lying between them. CDR3 length: 14 amino acids. CDR1 is KGHSH, CDR2 LQKENI, per germline. Here the CDR3 reads CASSTQTSTDTQYF. CDR3 nucleotide sequence: TGTGCCAGCTCAACACAGACTAGCACAGATACGCAGTATTTT.

This clone was observed at least ten times. The chain links TRBV29-1 to TRBJ1-3; D is undetermined. From germline, CDR1 is SQVTM and CDR2 ANQGSEA. Trimming took off 7 bases at V and 1 base at J, with 5 bases between the two ends. CDR3 size: 11 residues. The CDR3 sequence is CSAFSGNTIYF. CDR3 nucleotide sequence: TGCAGCGCATTTTCTGGAAACACCATATATTTT.

The chain uses TRBV5-1 and TRBJ2-5; possible D gene TRBD2, 7 bases. Looked up from germline, CDR1 is SGHRS and CDR2 is YFSETQ. This CDR3 has 14 residues. The V end lost 3 bases, the J end lost 3 bases, and 12 bases lay between the germline ends. The CDR3 reads CASSSGGREETQYF. The DNA of the CDR3 is TGCGCCAGCAGCTCGGGGGGCCGGGAAGAGACCCAGTACTTC.

This clone appeared once. The chain has TRBV6-6 and TRBJ1-5; D gene unclear. Germline V lookup: CDR1 MNHNY, CDR2 SVGAGI (reference sequence). The CDR3 is 14 residues long. The germline V and J ends were trimmed by 6 bases and 0 bases, with 9 bases remaining between them. CDR3 in amino acids: CASRLASSNQPQHF. As DNA, the CDR3 is TGTGCCAGCAGATTGGCAAGTAGCAATCAGCCCCAGCATTTT.

The chain employs TRBV13 and TRBJ1-2; a possible D gene is TRBD1 (5 bases). The CDR3 length is 17 residues. Between the trimmed V and J ends, which lost 0 bases and 3 bases, there was a span of 17 bases. Germline lookup yields CDR1 PRHDT and CDR2 FYEKMQ (reference sequence). The CDR3 sequence is CASSLGGQGLVDYGYTF. The CDR3 region has the DNA TGTGCCAGCAGCTTAGGCGGGCAGGGCCTAGTGGACTATGGCTACACCTTC.

V gene TRBV6-6 combines with J gene TRBJ1-5; the D gene is possibly TRBD1 (6 bases). There are 14 residues in the CDR3. The germline CDR1 and CDR2 sequences are MNHNY and SVGAGI (reference sequence). The V end lost 8 bases, the J end lost 9 bases, and 20 bases lay between the germline ends. The CDR3 coding sequence is TGTGCCAGCTGCTCTTTGGGACAAAGTCGGCCCCAGCATTTT. This codes for CASCSLGQSRPQHF.

The gene calls are TRBV5-4 and TRBJ2-1, with a tentative D call TRBD2 (6 bases). This CDR3 has 13 residues. Germline lookup yields CDR1 SGHNT and CDR2 YYREEE (reference sequence). With 3 bases removed from V and 4 bases from J, the gap between germline ends came to 8 bases. CDR3 coding DNA: TGTGCCAGCAGCTCCGCGGGGTACAATGAGCAGTTCTTC. Its translation: CASSSAGYNEQFF. The full variable domain, its missing parts supplied by reference TRBV5-4 and TRBJ2-1, is ETGVTQSPTHLIKTRGQQVTLRCSSQSGHNTVSWYQQALGQGPQFIFQYYREEENGRGNFPPRFSGLQFPNYSSELNVNALELDDSALYLCASSSAGYNEQFFGPGTRLTVL.

This rearrangement joins TRBV5-5 to TRBJ2-7; TRBD1 matches at 9 bases. V shed 4 bases, J shed 4 bases, and the junction held 9 bases outside the gene matches. The CDR3 extends over 15 amino acids. The germline gives CDR1 SGHKS, CDR2 YYEKEE (reference sequence). DNA for the CDR3: TGTGCCAGCAGCCCCGCTGGACAGGGGCGTTACGAGCAGTACTTC. The encoded protein is CASSPAGQGRYEQYF.

This clone was detected only a few times. The chain recombines TRBV6-6 with TRBJ1-2; D is ambiguous. Per germline, CDR1 MNHNY and CDR2 SVGAGI (reference sequence). The CDR3 contains 12 residues. V was pared by 4 bases and J by 4 bases, with 7 bases between. The CDR3 loop is CASSFEGYGYTF. The DNA of the CDR3 is TGTGCCAGCAGTTTTGAGGGCTATGGCTACACCTTC.

The chain combines TRBV30 with TRBJ1-4; TRBD1 agrees at 9 bases. Germline V gene data show CDR1 as GTSNPN and CDR2 as SVGIG (reference sequence). The CDR3 consists of 15 residues. V shed 3 bases and J 7 bases; nucleotides not matched to a gene: 9. This chain's CDR3 is CAWSYTGGRGEKLFF. For the CDR3, the DNA is TGTGCCTGGAGCTATACAGGGGGCAGGGGTGAAAAACTGTTTTTT.